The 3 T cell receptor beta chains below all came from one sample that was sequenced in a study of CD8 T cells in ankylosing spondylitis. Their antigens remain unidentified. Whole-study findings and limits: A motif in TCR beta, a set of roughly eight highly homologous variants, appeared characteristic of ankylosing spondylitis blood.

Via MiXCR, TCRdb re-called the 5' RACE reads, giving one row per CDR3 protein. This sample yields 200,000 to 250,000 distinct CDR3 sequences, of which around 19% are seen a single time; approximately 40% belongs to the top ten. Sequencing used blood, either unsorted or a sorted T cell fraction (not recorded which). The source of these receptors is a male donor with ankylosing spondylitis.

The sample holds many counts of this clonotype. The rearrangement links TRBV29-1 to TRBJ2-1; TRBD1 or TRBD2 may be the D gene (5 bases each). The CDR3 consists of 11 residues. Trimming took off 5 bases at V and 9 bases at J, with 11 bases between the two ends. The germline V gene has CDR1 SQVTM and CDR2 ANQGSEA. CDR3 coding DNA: TGCAGCGTTTTGTGGGGGAGTGAGCAGTTCTTC. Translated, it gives CSVLWGSEQFF.

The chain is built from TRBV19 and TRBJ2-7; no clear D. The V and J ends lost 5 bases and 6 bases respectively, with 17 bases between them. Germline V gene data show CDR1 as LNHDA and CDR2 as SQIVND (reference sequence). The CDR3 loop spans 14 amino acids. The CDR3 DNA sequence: TGTGCCAGTAGTTTCGTGTCAGGTAGCTCCGAGCAGTACTTC. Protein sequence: CASSFVSGSSEQYF.

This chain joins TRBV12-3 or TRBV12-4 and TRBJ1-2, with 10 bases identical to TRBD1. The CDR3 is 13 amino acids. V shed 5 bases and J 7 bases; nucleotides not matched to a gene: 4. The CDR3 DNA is TGTGCCAGCAGTATTGGGACAGGGGTTGGCTACACCTTC. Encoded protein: CASSIGTGVGYTF.